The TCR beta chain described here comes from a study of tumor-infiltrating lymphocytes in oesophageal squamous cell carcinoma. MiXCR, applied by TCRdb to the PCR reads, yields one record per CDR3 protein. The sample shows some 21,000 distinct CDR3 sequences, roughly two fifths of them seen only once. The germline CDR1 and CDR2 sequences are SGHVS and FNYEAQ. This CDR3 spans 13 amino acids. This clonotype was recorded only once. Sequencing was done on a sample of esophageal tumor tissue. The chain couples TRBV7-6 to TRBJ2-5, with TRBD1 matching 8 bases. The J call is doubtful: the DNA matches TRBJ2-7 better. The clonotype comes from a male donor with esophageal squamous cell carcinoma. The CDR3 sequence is CASSLDRVYEQYF. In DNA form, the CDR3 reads TGTGCCAGCAGCCTGGACAGGGTGTACGAGCAGTACTTC.